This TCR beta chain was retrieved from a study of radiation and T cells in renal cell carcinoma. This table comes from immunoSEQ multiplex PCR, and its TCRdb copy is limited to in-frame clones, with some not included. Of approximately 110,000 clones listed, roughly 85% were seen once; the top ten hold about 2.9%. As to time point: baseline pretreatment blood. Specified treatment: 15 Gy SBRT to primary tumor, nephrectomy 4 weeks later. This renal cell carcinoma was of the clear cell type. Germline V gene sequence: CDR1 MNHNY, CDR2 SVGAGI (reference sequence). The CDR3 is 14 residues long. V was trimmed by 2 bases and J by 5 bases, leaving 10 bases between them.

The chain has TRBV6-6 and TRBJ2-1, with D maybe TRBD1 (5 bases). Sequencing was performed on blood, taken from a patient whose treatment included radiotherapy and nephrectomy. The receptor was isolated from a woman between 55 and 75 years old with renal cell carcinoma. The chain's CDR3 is CASSYPGINNEQFF. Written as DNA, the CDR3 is TGTGCCAGCAGTTACCCAGGGATCAACAATGAGCAGTTCTTC.